This T cell receptor beta chain was identified in a study of T cell repertoires in cytomegalovirus infection. Across the study: Public TCR beta signatures provided an indication of both CMV infection and a matching HLA type.

As to this clonotype: Its antigen is unidentified.

Regarding the study as a whole: Within the response measured ex vivo, HLA-C-restricted CMV-specific TCR beta clonotypes were dominant. There were carriers of CMV plus the relevant HLA, and cumulative public TCR beta family frequency identified them.

Each CDR3 protein gets one entry after TCRdb re-called the reads with MiXCR. The data contain nearly 650,000 distinct CDR3 sequences, less than 25% of them seen just once; the ten biggest clones take up roughly 8%. This CDR3 region has 16 residues. CDR1 is SGDLS, CDR2 YYNGEE, per germline. V lost 0 bases, J lost 0 bases, and 11 bases lay in between. This chain links TRBV9 with TRBJ2-3, with D hard to call. The origin of this receptor is a human donor in good health (CMV status not recorded). Some clones in this sample may be carry-over from other donors' samples. The sequencing sample was made of CD8+ T cells from PBMCs. The CDR3 sequence is CASSVARRTSTDTQYF. The CDR3 region has the DNA TGTGCCAGCAGCGTAGCTCGGCGCACTAGCACAGATACGCAGTATTTT.